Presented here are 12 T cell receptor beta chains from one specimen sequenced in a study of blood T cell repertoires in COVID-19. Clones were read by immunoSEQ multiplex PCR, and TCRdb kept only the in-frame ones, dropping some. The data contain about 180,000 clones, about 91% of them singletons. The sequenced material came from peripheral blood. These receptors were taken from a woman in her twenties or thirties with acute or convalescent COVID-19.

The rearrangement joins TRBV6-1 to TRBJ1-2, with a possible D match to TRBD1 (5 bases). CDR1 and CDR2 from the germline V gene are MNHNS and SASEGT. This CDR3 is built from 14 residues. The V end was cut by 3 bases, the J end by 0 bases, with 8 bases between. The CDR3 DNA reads TGTGCCAGCAGTGACGACAGCTCTAACTATGGCTACACCTTC. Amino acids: CASSDDSSNYGYTF.

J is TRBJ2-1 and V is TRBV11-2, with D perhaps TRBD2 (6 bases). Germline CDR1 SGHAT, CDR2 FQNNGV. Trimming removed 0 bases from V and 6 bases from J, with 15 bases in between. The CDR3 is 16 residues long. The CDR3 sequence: CASSLDHSGTGNEQFF. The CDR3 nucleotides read TGTGCCAGCAGCTTAGATCATAGCGGTACAGGCAATGAGCAGTTCTTC.

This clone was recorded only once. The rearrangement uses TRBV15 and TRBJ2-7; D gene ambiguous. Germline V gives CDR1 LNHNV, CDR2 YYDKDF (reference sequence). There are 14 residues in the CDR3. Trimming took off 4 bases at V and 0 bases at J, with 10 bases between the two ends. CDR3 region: CATSITASSYEQYF. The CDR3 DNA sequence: TGTGCCACCAGCATTACAGCAAGCTCCTACGAGCAGTACTTC. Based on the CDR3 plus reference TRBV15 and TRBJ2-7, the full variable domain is DAMVIQNPRYQVTQFGKPVTLSCSQTLNHNVMYWYQQKSSQAPKLLFHYYDKDFNNEADTPDNFQSRRPNTSFCFLDIRSPGLGDTAMYLCATSITASSYEQYFGPGTRLTVT.

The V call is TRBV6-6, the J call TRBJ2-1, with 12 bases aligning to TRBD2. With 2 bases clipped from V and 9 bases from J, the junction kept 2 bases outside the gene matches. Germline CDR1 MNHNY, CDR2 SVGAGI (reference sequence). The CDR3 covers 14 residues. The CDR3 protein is CASSYGGLAGEQFF. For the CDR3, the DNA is TGTGCCAGCAGTTACGGGGGACTAGCGGGTGAGCAGTTCTTC.

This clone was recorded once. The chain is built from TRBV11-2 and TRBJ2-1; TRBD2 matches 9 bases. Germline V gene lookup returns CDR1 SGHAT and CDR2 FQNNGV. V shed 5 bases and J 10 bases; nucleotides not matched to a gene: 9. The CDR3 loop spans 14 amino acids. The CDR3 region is CASSPGVAGAEQFF. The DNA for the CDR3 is TGTGCCAGCAGCCCGGGGGTAGCGGGAGCAGAGCAGTTCTTC.

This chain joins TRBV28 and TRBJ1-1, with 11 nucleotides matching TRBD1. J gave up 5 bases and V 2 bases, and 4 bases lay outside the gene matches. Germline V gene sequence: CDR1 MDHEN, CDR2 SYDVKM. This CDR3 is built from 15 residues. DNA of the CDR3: TGTGCCAGCAGTTTAGGGACAGGGGGTGGTACTGAAGCTTTCTTT. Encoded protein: CASSLGTGGGTEAFF.

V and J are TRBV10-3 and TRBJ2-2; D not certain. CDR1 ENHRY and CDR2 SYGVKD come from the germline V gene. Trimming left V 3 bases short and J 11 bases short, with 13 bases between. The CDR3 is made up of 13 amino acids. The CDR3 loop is CAISDSRREELFF. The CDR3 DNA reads TGTGCCATCAGTGATTCGCGGCGAGAAGAGCTGTTTTTT.

CDR3 DNA sequence: TGTGCCAGCTCTCCGGGACTAGCGGCAGATACGCAGTATTTT. Translating gives CASSPGLAADTQYF. This rearrangement joins TRBV6-5 to TRBJ2-3; 11 bases match TRBD2. Germline lookup yields CDR1 MNHEY and CDR2 SVGAGI. After removal of 8 bases from V and 4 bases from J, the junction contained 5 bases not matched to a gene. The CDR3 extends over 14 amino acids.

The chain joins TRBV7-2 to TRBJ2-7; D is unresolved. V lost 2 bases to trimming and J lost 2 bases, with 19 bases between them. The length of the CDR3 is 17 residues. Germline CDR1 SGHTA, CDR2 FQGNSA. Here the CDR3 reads CASSLQIVHTGAYEQYF. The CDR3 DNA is TGTGCCAGCAGCTTACAAATTGTGCATACCGGAGCCTACGAGCAGTACTTC.

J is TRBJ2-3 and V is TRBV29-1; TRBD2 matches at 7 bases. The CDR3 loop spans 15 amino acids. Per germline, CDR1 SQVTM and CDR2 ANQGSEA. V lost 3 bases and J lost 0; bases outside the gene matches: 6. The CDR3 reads CSVEGGSGSTDTQYF. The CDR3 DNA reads TGCAGCGTTGAGGGGGGTAGCGGGAGCACAGATACGCAGTATTTT.

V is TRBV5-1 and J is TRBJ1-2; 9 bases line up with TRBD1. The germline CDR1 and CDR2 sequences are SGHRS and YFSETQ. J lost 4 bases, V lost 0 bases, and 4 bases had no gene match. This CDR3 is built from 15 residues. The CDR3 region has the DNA TGCGCCAGCAGCTTGGTCGCGACAGGGGGCTATGGCTACACCTTC. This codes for CASSLVATGGYGYTF.

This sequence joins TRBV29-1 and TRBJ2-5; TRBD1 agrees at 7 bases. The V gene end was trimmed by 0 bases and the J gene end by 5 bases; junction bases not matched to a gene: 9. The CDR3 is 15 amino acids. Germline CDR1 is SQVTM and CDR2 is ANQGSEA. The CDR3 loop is CSVEDLRGQGETQYF. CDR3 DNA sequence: TGCAGCGTTGAAGATTTAAGGGGGCAAGGGGAGACCCAGTACTTC. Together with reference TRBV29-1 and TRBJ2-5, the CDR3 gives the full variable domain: SAVISQKPSRDICQRGTSLTIQCQVDSQVTMMFWYRQQPGQSLTLIATANQGSEATYESGFVIDKFPISRPNLTFSTLTVSNMSPEDSSIYLCSVEDLRGQGETQYFGPGTRLLVL.